The 22 T cell receptor beta chains presented below share a single source sample, sequenced in a study of preoperative IRX-2 immunotherapy in early breast cancer. Treatment of the sample: preoperative locoregional IRX-2 cytokine immunotherapy. Some clones are missing from TCRdb's copy, which holds only in-frame ones; the method was immunoSEQ multiplex PCR. This sample has about 26,000 clones, with around 87% found just once. The sample was acquired from a patient treated with IRX-2 immunotherapy. All receptors come from a human donor with breast cancer.

This clone was counted a few times. This chain connects TRBV2 to TRBJ1-1; D remains ambiguous. This CDR3 has 13 amino acids. In germline, CDR1 is SNHLY, CDR2 FYNNEI. Trimming stripped 5 bases from V and 3 bases from J, with 10 bases between. For the CDR3, the DNA is TGTGCCAGCAGTAGGGAGGCCGACACTGAAGCTTTCTTT. Translation gives CASSREADTEAFF.

This chain uses TRBV19 with TRBJ2-1; the match to TRBD2 covers 7 bases. With 9 bases clipped from V and 7 bases from J, the junction kept 6 bases outside the gene matches. From germline, CDR1 is LNHDA and CDR2 SQIVND (reference sequence). The CDR3 has 12 amino acids. The CDR3 here is CASRDYLNEQFF. CDR3 sequence (DNA): TGTGCCAGCCGGGACTACCTAAATGAGCAGTTCTTC. The entire variable domain, with the rest obtained from reference TRBV19 and TRBJ2-1, is as follows: DGGITQSPKYLFRKEGQNVTLSCEQNLNHDAMYWYRQDPGQGLRLIYYSQIVNDFQKGDIAEGYSVSREKKESFPLTVTSAQKNPTAFYLCASRDYLNEQFFGPGTRLTVL.

The V call is TRBV28, the J call TRBJ2-3; D is ambiguous. Germline V lookup: CDR1 MDHEN, CDR2 SYDVKM. The CDR3 runs to 12 residues. V was cut by 7 bases and J by 9 bases, with 14 bases left in between. The CDR3 DNA is TGTGCCAGCACATTGACTCACGAGACGCAGTATTTT. This codes for CASTLTHETQYF.

The chain couples TRBV5-1 to TRBJ1-2; maybe TRBD1 (6 bases). Germline V gives CDR1 SGHRS, CDR2 YFSETQ. The CDR3 sequence is 14 residues long. V dropped 4 bases and J dropped 4 bases, with 14 bases sitting between them. As DNA, the CDR3 is TGCGCCAGCAGCCCGGAACAGGGTTCCTATGGCTACACCTTC. Its protein product is CASSPEQGSYGYTF.

The gene calls are TRBV9 and TRBJ2-6; D unclear. V was shortened by 0 bases and J by 3 bases, with 4 bases between the two germline ends. CDR1 SGDLS and CDR2 YYNGEE come from the germline V gene. CDR3 length: 14 residues. CDR3 DNA sequence: TGTGCCAGCAGCGTAGGTGGTGGGGCCAACGTCCTGACTTTC. Translating gives CASSVGGGANVLTF.

The count of this clone is one. The CDR3, as DNA: TGCGCCAGCAGCAGACAGGGAATTGTGCGTGAGACCCAGTACTTC. This translates into CASSRQGIVRETQYF. This chain links TRBV5-1 with TRBJ2-5, with TRBD1 matching over 7 bases. V was clipped by 4 bases and J by 5 bases; unmatched bases: 11. Germline loops: CDR1 SGHRS, CDR2 YFSETQ. The length of the CDR3 is 15 residues.

This chain uses TRBV29-1 with TRBJ2-7, with 11 bases identical to TRBD1. Looked up from germline, CDR1 is SQVTM and CDR2 is ANQGSEA. The junction had 3 bases not matched to a gene; V was cut back by 7 bases and J by 1 base. The CDR3 contains 13 residues. DNA of the CDR3: TGCAGCGACGGGACAGGGGGATCCTACGAGCAGTACTTC. It translates to CSDGTGGSYEQYF.

V and J are TRBV30 and TRBJ1-2; D remains unclear. The CDR3 length is 14 residues. Germline CDR1 and CDR2: GTSNPN and SVGIG (reference sequence). V lost 2 bases and J 5 bases, leaving 15 bases between the germline ends. The CDR3 nucleotides read TGTGCCTGGAGTCAGGCCAGGCGTTTTTATGGCTACACCTTC. It codes for CAWSQARRFYGYTF.

The chain couples TRBV6-4 to TRBJ2-5, with 10 bases identical to TRBD2. TRBJ2-7 explains the end of the DNA better; the J call may be wrong. This CDR3 is built from 14 residues. Germline V gives CDR1 MRHNA, CDR2 SNTAGT. The CDR3 DNA reads as TGTGCCAGCAGTGAAAGCGGGAGGGCCTCCGAGCAGTACTTC. Amino acid sequence: CASSESGRASEQYF.

CDR3 amino acids: CASSLLGAGRGAQHF. In DNA, the CDR3 is TGTGCCAGCAGCTTATTAGGGGCCGGTCGTGGGGCCCAGCATTTT. V usage is TRBV7-2 and J usage is TRBJ1-5; D may be TRBD1 (5 bases). Germline V gene data show CDR1 as SGHTA and CDR2 as FQGNSA. There are 15 residues in the CDR3. Trimming cost V 2 bases and J 11 bases, with 19 bases left between them.

The chain couples TRBV29-1 to TRBJ1-5; tentative D call: TRBD1 (5 bases). This CDR3 comprises 14 residues. V was cut by 6 bases and J by 3 bases, with 15 bases left in between. The germline gives CDR1 SQVTM, CDR2 ANQGSEA. In nucleotides, the CDR3 is TGCAGCGTCGCGACAGCGAATTCCAATCAGCCCCAGCATTTT. Its protein is CSVATANSNQPQHF.

The chain recombines TRBV2 with TRBJ1-4; D ambiguous. V was clipped by 1 base and J by 8 bases, with 8 bases between them. Germline lookup yields CDR1 SNHLY and CDR2 FYNNEI. CDR3 length equals 13 residues. The chain's CDR3 is CASSEGREEKLFF. The CDR3 bases are TGTGCCAGCAGTGAAGGACGGGAGGAAAAACTGTTTTTT.

CDR3 protein: CASSQDSRGRTDTQYF. The CDR3, as DNA: TGCGCCAGCAGCCAAGATTCTCGGGGGCGCACAGATACGCAGTATTTT. The J gene is TRBJ2-3, the V gene TRBV4-1; perhaps D is TRBD1 or TRBD2 (6 bases each). Trimming left V 0 bases short and J 1 base short, with 11 bases between. Per germline, CDR1 MGHRA and CDR2 YSYEKL. The CDR3 runs to 16 residues.

The V call is TRBV30, the J call TRBJ2-7; no clear D gene. Trimming removed 3 bases at V and 4 bases at J, with 7 bases between. CDR3 length equals 11 residues. The germline V gene encodes CDR1 GTSNPN and CDR2 SVGIG (reference sequence). CDR3 nucleotides: TGTGCCTGGAGAGTAGGATACGAGCAGTACTTC. Translated, it gives CAWRVGYEQYF.

Details on this clone: Mismatch with germline at one junction end may stem from a read error. The chain couples TRBV7-8 to TRBJ2-3, with a possible D match to TRBD1 (5 bases). The CDR3 has 13 amino acids. Germline assignment: CDR1 SGHVS and CDR2 FQNEAQ. CDR3 region: CASSHRNTDTQFF. The CDR3 DNA reads TGTGCCAGCAGCCACAGGAACACAGATACGCAGTTTTTT.

This clone has just one count. This sequence joins TRBV6-1 and TRBJ2-1; D not certain. The CDR3 contains 14 residues. V lost 1 base to trimming and J lost 6 bases, with 10 bases between them. The germline V gene encodes CDR1 MNHNS and CDR2 SASEGT. The CDR3 protein is CASSEDFWRNEQFF. The CDR3 DNA is TGTGCCAGCAGTGAAGATTTCTGGCGCAATGAGCAGTTCTTC.

The genes are TRBV30 and TRBJ1-3; D uncertain. The germline gives CDR1 GTSNPN, CDR2 SVGIG (reference sequence). V was pared by 0 bases and J by 3 bases, with 9 bases between. CDR3 length: 14 residues. CDR3: CAWSVLRGGNTIYF. The CDR3 nucleotides read TGTGCCTGGAGTGTCCTAAGAGGTGGAAACACCATATATTTT.

The chain uses TRBV5-5 and TRBJ2-2; tentatively, D is TRBD1 (6 bases). Trimming pared 4 bases from V and 3 bases from J, leaving 13 bases between. The CDR3 sequence is 15 residues long. Germline CDR1 reads SGHKS; CDR2 reads YYEKEE (reference sequence). CDR3 sequence reads: CASSQQDRYTGELFF. CDR3 nucleotides: TGTGCCAGCAGCCAGCAGGACAGATACACCGGGGAGCTGTTTTTT.

This clone was seen a few times. The chain uses TRBV6-6 and TRBJ1-2; D is undetermined. In germline, CDR1 is MNHNY, CDR2 SVGAGI (reference sequence). This CDR3 is built from 11 residues. V was trimmed by 5 bases and J by 6 bases, leaving 7 bases between them. In DNA form, the CDR3 reads TGTGCCAGCAGTGTAGGGAATGGCTACACCTTC. It translates to CASSVGNGYTF.

The gene calls are TRBV10-3 and TRBJ2-1, with TRBD2 matching 11 bases. The ends lost 6 bases at V and 1 base at J; junction bases unmatched: 5. CDR3 length: 16 amino acids. Germline values: CDR1 ENHRY, CDR2 SYGVKD. The CDR3 loop reads CAIRDSGRASYNEQFF. The CDR3 nucleotides read TGTGCCATCAGAGATAGCGGGAGGGCTTCCTACAATGAGCAGTTCTTC.

V gene TRBV19 combines with J gene TRBJ2-1; 11 bases fit TRBD2. The CDR3 has 15 residues. Germline V gene lookup returns CDR1 LNHDA and CDR2 SQIVND (reference sequence). V lost 8 bases, J lost 6 bases, and 9 bases stayed unmatched. The CDR3 region is CASAVGLAGGNEQFF. CDR3 nucleotides: TGTGCCAGTGCTGTAGGCCTAGCGGGAGGCAATGAGCAGTTCTTC.

The chain combines TRBV19 with TRBJ1-1, with a tentative D call TRBD1 (6 bases). The length of the CDR3 is 15 residues. V gave up 5 bases and J gave up 8 bases, with 21 bases separating them. Germline V CDR1 and CDR2: LNHDA, SQIVND (reference sequence). The CDR3 sequence: CASSEGVLWATEAFF. Written as DNA, the CDR3 is TGTGCCAGTAGTGAGGGGGTTCTCTGGGCCACCGAAGCTTTCTTT.